This T cell receptor beta chain was sequenced during a study of vaccination effects on CD4 cells after COVID-19. The overall study: The study obtained samples from a couple of convalescent patients 16 days and one week before vaccination.

Antigen-specific CD4+ T cell clonotypes were called by their expansion after viral peptide-pool culture in ViraFEST. Following 10 days of culture, CD4+ T cells were isolated. A PCR test confirmed that the person had SARS-CoV-2 infection between March and December 2020. Days 3 and 7 were when half the medium was replaced with IL-2 medium. With respect to this clone: What it recognizes is unknown.

Profiling relied on immunoSEQ multiplex PCR, and the TCRdb table lists in-frame clones only, not all of them. The sample has about 36,000 clones; around 72% are singletons. This sequence was found in a human donor who had a prior SARS-CoV-2 infection. Here the sequenced sample was CD4+ T cells from PBMCs cultured with HCoV-NL63 spike peptides, taken before COVID-19 vaccination.

The CDR3 DNA follows: TGTGCCACCAGTGATTTGGCGGGGGGGAGCACAGATACGCAGTATTTT. This gives the protein CATSDLAGGSTDTQYF. This chain connects TRBV24-1 to TRBJ2-3, with 9 nucleotides matching TRBD2. With 0 bases clipped from V and 0 bases from J, the junction kept 0 bases outside the gene matches. CDR1 KGHDR and CDR2 SFDVKD come from the germline V gene. The CDR3 covers 16 residues.